This T cell receptor beta chain was identified during a study of control samples from healthy donors and cancer patients. This CDR3 contains 15 residues. The ends lost 6 bases at V and 0 bases at J; junction bases unmatched: 7. The germline V gene encodes CDR1 MNHEY and CDR2 SMNVEV (reference sequence). Profiling relied on immunoSEQ multiplex PCR, and the TCRdb table lists in-frame clones only, not all of them. The sample has roughly 120,000 clones; around 91% are singletons. V is TRBV27 and J is TRBJ2-5, with 7 bases fitting TRBD2. The sequence was obtained from a woman between 50 and 59 years old with colorectal cancer. The source material was PBMCs. The CDR3: CASSGVRGYQETQYF. Written as DNA, the CDR3 is TGTGCCAGCAGCGGGGTGCGGGGGTACCAAGAGACCCAGTACTTC.